This entry concerns a single T cell receptor beta chain. Its antigen is undetermined. Germline CDR1 SGDLS, CDR2 YYNGEE. The CDR3 is 15 residues long. Trimming stripped 3 bases from V and 8 bases from J, with 17 bases between. The record originates from a study of T cells in localized non-small cell lung cancer. General study results and limits: Multi-region tumor sequencing was not done, so intratumor heterogeneity could not be excluded. Highest T cell clonality was seen in uninvolved adjacent lung, surpassing that measured in tumor.

The data were produced by immunoSEQ multiplex PCR, yet TCRdb's version contains in-frame clones alone and is incomplete. The table has tens of thousands of clones, 80% seen once. The rearrangement links TRBV9 to TRBJ1-4, with TRBD1 as a possible D gene (6 bases). The material sequenced was PBMCs, taken before any cancer treatment. The origin of this receptor is a woman aged 35 to 70 with stage II lung adenocarcinoma. CDR3 sequence (DNA): TGTGCCAGCAGCGCCTTCGGGGCAGGGGAGGAAAAACTGTTTTTT. Translating gives CASSAFGAGEEKLFF. Based on the CDR3 plus reference TRBV9 and TRBJ1-4, the full variable domain is DSGVTQTPKHLITATGQRVTLRCSPRSGDLSVYWYQQSLDQGLQFLIQYYNGEERAKGNILERFSAQQFPDLHSELNLSSLELGDSALYFCASSAFGAGEEKLFFGSGTQLSVL.